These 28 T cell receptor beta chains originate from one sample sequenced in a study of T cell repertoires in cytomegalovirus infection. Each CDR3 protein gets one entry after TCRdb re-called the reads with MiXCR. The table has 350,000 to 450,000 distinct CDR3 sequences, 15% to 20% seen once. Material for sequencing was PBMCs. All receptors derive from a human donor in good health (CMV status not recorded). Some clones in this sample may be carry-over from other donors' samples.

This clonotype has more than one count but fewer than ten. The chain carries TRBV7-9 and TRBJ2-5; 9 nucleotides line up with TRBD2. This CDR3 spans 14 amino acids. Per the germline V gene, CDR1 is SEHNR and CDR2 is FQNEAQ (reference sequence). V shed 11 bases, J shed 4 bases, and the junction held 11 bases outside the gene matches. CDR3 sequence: CASLRGGLTETQYF. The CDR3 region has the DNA TGTGCCTCCTTGCGGGGGGGGCTGACAGAGACCCAGTACTTC.

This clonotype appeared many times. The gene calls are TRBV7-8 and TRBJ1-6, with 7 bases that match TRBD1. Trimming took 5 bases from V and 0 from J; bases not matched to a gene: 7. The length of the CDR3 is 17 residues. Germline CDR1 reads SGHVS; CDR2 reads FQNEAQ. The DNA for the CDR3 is TGTGCCAGCAGCCCCGGGACAGCGGCCTCCTATAATTCACCCCTCCACTTT. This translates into CASSPGTAASYNSPLHF.

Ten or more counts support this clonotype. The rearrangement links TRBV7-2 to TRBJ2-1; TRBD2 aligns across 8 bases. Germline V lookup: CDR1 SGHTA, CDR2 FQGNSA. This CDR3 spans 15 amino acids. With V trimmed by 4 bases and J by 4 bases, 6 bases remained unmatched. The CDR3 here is CASSSSAGAYNEQFF. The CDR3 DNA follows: TGTGCCAGCAGCTCATCAGCGGGAGCGTACAATGAGCAGTTCTTC.

CDR3 residues: CASSLTGGIYGYTF. The CDR3 DNA is TGTGCCAGCAGCTTGACAGGGGGCATCTATGGCTACACCTTC. The chain is built from TRBV5-4 and TRBJ1-2; TRBD1 matches 9 bases. Germline V lookup: CDR1 SGHNT, CDR2 YYREEE (reference sequence). The CDR3 is 14 residues long. With 1 base clipped from V and 4 bases from J, the junction kept 2 bases outside the gene matches.

CDR3 loop: CASRPGGTYNEQFF. The DNA of the CDR3 is TGTGCCAGCCGTCCGGGCGGCACCTACAATGAGCAGTTCTTC. The chain is built from TRBV6-6 and TRBJ2-1, with D unresolved. Germline lookup yields CDR1 MNHNY and CDR2 SVGAGI (reference sequence). Trimming removed 8 bases at V and 2 bases at J, with 13 bases between. The CDR3 totals 14 residues.

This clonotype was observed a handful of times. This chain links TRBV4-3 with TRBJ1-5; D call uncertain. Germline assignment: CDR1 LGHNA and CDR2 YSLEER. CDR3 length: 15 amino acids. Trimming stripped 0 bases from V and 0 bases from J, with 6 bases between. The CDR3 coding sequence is TGCGCCAGCAGCCAAGATTCTAATAGCAATCAGCCCCAGCATTTT. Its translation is CASSQDSNSNQPQHF.

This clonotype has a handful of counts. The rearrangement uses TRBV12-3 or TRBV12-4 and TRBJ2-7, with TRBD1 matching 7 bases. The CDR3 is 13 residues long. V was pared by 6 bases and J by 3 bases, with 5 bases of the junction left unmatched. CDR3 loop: CASRATGVYEQYF. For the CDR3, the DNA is TGTGCCAGCAGAGCAACAGGGGTCTACGAGCAGTACTTC.

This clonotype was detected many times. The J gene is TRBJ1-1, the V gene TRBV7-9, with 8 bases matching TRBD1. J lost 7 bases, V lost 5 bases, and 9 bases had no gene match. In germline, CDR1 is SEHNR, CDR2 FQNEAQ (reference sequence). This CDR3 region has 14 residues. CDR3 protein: CASSLGQGLSEAFF. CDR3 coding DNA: TGTGCCAGCAGCCTCGGACAGGGTCTGAGTGAAGCTTTCTTT. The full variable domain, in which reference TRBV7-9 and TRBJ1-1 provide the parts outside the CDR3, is DTGVSQNPRHKITKRGQNVTFRCDPISEHNRLYWYRQTLGQGPEFLTYFQNEAQLEKSRLLSDRFSAERPKGSFSTLEIQRTEQGDSAMYLCASSLGQGLSEAFFGQGTRLTVV.

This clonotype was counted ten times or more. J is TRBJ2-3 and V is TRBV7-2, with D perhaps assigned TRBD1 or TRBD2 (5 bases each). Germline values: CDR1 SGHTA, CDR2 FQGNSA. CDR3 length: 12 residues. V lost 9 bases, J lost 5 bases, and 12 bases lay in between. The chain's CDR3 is CASTGPGDTQYF. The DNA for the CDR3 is TGTGCCAGTACGGGGCCGGGAGATACGCAGTATTTT.

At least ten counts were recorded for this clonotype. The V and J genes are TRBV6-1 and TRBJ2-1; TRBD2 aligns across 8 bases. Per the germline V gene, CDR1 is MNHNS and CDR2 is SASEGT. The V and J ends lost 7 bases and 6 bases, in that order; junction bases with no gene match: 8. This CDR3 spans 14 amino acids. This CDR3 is CASTPSGGVNEQFF. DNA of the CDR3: TGTGCCAGCACTCCATCGGGGGGGGTCAATGAGCAGTTCTTC.

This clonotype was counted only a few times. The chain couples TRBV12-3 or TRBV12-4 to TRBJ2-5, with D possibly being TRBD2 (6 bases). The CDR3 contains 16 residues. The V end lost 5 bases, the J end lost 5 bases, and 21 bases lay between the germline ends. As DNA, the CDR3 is TGTGCCAGCAGTCGCTATGACAGTCCGGAGGGGGAGACCCAGTACTTC. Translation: CASSRYDSPEGETQYF.

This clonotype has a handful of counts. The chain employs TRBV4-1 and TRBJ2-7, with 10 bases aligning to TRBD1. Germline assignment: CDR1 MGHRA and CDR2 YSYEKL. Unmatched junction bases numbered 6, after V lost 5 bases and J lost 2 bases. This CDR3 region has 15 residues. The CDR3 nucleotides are TGCGCCAGCAGCTTCGGACAGGGGGAAACCTACGAGCAGTACTTC. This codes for CASSFGQGETYEQYF.

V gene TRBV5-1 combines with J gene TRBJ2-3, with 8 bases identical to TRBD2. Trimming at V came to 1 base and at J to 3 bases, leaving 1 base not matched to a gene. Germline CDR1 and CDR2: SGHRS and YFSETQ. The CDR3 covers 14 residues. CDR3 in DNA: TGCGCCAGCAGCTTGCGGGAGGGGACAGATACGCAGTATTTT. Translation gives CASSLREGTDTQYF.

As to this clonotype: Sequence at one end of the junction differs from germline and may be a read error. The CDR3 protein is CASSQWSRNTKAFF. The CDR3 coding sequence is TGTGCCAGCAGCCAATGGTCGAGGAACACTAAAGCTTTCTTT. The genes are TRBV14 and TRBJ1-1; D unclear. The CDR3 is made up of 14 amino acids. Germline V CDR1 and CDR2: SGHDN, FVKESK.

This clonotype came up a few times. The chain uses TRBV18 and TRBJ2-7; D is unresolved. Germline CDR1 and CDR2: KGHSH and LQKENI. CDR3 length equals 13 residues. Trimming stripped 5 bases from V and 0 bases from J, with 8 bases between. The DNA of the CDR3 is TGTGCCAGCTCAACGGATTTCTCCTACGAGCAGTACTTC. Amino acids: CASSTDFSYEQYF.

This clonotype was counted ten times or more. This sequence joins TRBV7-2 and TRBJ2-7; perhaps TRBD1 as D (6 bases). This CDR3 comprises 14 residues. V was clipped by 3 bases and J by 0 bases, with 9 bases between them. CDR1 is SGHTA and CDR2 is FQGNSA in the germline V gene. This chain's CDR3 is CASSFDRSSYEQYF. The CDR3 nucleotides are TGTGCCAGCAGCTTTGACAGGAGCTCCTACGAGCAGTACTTC.

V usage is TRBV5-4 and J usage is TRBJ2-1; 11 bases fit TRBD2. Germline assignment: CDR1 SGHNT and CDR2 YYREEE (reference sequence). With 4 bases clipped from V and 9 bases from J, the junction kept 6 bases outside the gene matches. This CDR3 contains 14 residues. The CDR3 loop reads CASSGVAGGGEQFF. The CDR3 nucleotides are TGTGCCAGCAGCGGGGTAGCGGGGGGGGGTGAGCAGTTCTTC. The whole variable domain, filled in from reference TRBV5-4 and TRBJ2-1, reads ETGVTQSPTHLIKTRGQQVTLRCSSQSGHNTVSWYQQALGQGPQFIFQYYREEENGRGNFPPRFSGLQFPNYSSELNVNALELDDSALYLCASSGVAGGGEQFFGPGTRLTVL.

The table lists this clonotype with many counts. The CDR3 loop reads CASSSYYGYTF. Here the CDR3 DNA reads TGTGCCAGCAGCTCCTACTATGGCTACACCTTC. The chain uses TRBV11-2 and TRBJ1-2, with D hard to call. The CDR3 has 11 residues. Germline CDR1 is SGHAT and CDR2 is FQNNGV. The germline V and J ends were trimmed by 4 bases and 3 bases, with 3 bases remaining between them.

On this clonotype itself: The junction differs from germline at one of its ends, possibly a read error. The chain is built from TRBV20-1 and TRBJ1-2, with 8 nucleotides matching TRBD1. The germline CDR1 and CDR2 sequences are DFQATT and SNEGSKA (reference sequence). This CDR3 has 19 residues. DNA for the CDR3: TGCAGTGCCAGAGGAGAGGGGGCGGGCCACCGGGACAGGCCCTATGGCTACACCTTC. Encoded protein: CSARGEGAGHRDRPYGYTF.

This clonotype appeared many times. CDR3 DNA: TGTGCCAGCAGCTTCACACGAGGACAGCCCCAGCATTTT. Residues: CASSFTRGQPQHF. The rearrangement uses TRBV11-2 and TRBJ1-5, with D uncertain. The germline gives CDR1 SGHAT, CDR2 FQNNGV. V was pared by 3 bases and J by 7 bases, with 10 bases between. The CDR3 loop spans 13 amino acids. Together with reference TRBV11-2 and TRBJ1-5, the CDR3 gives the full variable domain: EAGVAQSPRYKIIEKRQSVAFWCNPISGHATLYWYQQILGQGPKLLIQFQNNGVVDDSQLPKDRFSAERLKGVDSTLKIQPAKLEDSAVYLCASSFTRGQPQHFGDGTRLSIL.

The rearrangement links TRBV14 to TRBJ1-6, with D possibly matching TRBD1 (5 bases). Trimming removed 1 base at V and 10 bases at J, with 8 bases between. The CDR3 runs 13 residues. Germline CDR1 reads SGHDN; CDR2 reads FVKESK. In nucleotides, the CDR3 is TGTGCCAGCAGCCAAGTAAGGGGATCACCCCTCCACTTT. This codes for CASSQVRGSPLHF.

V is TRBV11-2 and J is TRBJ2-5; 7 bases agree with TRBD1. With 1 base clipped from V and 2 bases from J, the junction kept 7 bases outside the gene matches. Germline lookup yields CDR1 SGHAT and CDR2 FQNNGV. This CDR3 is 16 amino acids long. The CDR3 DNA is TGTGCCAGCAGCTTAGGGGGACAGTGGACTCAAGAGACCCAGTACTTC. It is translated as CASSLGGQWTQETQYF.

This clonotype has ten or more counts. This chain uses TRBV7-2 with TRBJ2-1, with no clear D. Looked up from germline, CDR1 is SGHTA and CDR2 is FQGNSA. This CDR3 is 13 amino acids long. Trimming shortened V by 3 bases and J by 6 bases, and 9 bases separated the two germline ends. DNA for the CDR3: TGTGCCAGCAGCTTTATTGGGATCAATGAGCAGTTCTTC. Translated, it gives CASSFIGINEQFF.

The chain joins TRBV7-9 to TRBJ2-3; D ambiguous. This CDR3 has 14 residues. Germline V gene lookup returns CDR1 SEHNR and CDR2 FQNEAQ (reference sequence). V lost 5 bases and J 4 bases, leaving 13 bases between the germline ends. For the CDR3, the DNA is TGTGCCAGCAGCCCCGAGCATGAGGCAGATACGCAGTATTTT. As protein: CASSPEHEADTQYF.

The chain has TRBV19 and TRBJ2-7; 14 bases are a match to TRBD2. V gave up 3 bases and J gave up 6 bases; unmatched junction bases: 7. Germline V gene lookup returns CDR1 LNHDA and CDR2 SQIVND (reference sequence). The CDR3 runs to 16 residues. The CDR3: CASSMGTSGRRGEQYF. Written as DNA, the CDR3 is TGTGCCAGTAGTATGGGGACTAGCGGGAGAAGAGGCGAGCAGTACTTC.

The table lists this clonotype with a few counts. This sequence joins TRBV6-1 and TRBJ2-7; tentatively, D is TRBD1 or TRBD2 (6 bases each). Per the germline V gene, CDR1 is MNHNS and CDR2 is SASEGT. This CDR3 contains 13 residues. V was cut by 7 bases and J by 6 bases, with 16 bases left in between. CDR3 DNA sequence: TGTGCCAGCAAGGGTAGGGGGGCGGTCGAGCAGTACTTC. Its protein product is CASKGRGAVEQYF.

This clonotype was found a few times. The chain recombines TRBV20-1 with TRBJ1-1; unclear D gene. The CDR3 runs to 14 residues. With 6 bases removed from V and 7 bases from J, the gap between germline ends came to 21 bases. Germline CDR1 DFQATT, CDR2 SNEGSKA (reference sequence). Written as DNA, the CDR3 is TGCAGTGCCCAATCCGGGTCCGCGCGGGGTGAAGCTTTCTTT. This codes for CSAQSGSARGEAFF.

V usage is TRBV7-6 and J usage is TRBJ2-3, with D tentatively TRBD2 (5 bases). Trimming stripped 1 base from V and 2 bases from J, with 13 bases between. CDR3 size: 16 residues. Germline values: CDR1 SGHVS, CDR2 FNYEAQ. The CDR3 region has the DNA TGTGCCAGCAGCTTAGGGGTCGGGATCGACACAGATACGCAGTATTTT. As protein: CASSLGVGIDTDTQYF.